The 7 T cell receptor beta chains below come from one sample, sequenced in a study of regulatory T cells in long-lasting Graves disease. The sample's time point: newly diagnosed GD, antithyroid drugs for less than 3 months. Isolated PBMC RNA provided the starting material for the TCR library. Researchers made TCR beta libraries by using iRepertoire HTBI primers and running Arm-PCR on CDR3 regions. TCRdb reanalysed the multiplex PCR reads using MiXCR and keeps one entry per CDR3 protein. The sample carries about 240,000 distinct CDR3 sequences, around 21% recorded once. The sample here was peripheral blood mononuclear cells (PBMCs), taken at new diagnosis, from a patient treated with antithyroid drugs. The receptors stem from a female donor with Graves disease.

As concerns this clonotype: This may be a read error: a much more frequent sequence differs by one nucleotide. The chain links TRBV2 to TRBJ2-7; 12 bases match TRBD1. V shed 6 bases, J shed 6 bases, and the junction held 9 bases outside the gene matches. This CDR3 is built from 15 residues. From germline, CDR1 is SNHLY and CDR2 FYNNEI. Written as DNA, the CDR3 is TGTGCCAGCAGATCAACGGGACAGGGGGCAAGCGAGCAGTACTTC. Translated, it gives CASRSTGQGASEQYF.

Of note for this clonotype: A far larger clone is a single base away, which makes a read error likely. The rearrangement uses TRBV7-2 and TRBJ2-7; a possible D gene is TRBD1 (5 bases). CDR1 is SGHTA and CDR2 is FQGNSA in the germline V gene. V dropped 4 bases and J dropped 7 bases, with 20 bases sitting between them. The CDR3 length is 15 residues. The CDR3 nucleotides are TGTGCCAGCAGCTCCTCTAGACAGACAACGCATGAGCAGTACTTC. Residues: CASSSSRQTTHEQYF.

This clonotype showed up many times. The gene calls are TRBV12-3 or TRBV12-4 and TRBJ1-5; TRBD1 aligns across 9 bases. The CDR3 length is 15 residues. V was clipped by 6 bases and J by 6 bases; unmatched bases: 9. CDR3 DNA sequence: TGTGCCAGCAGCGCAGGGACAGGGATAAGTCAGCCCCAGCATTTT. Translating gives CASSAGTGISQPQHF.

The chain carries TRBV10-3 and TRBJ1-4; perhaps TRBD1 as D (5 bases). Deletions cut 11 bases from V and 7 bases from J, with 20 bases between. The CDR3 is 14 residues long. Germline V gene data show CDR1 as ENHRY and CDR2 as SYGVKD. CDR3: CAATRGGLREKLFF. DNA for the CDR3: TGTGCCGCCACCCGGGGGGGACTCCGTGAAAAACTGTTTTTT.

This clonotype was seen only a few times. The junction departs from germline at one end; a sequencing error may be responsible. The J gene is TRBJ1-6, the V gene TRBV27; 7 bases are a match to TRBD1. The germline V gene encodes CDR1 MNHEY and CDR2 SMNVEV (reference sequence). This CDR3 comprises 17 residues. The CDR3 spells CAGSLGRGFPYNSPLHF. CDR3 in DNA: TGTGCCGGCAGTTTGGGCAGGGGGTTTCCCTATAATTCACCCCTCCACTTT.

To note about this clonotype: At one boundary the junction diverges from the germline segment, which might be a read error. The chain recombines TRBV6-1 with TRBJ2-3; perhaps TRBD2 as D (6 bases). The germline V gene encodes CDR1 MNHNS and CDR2 SASEGT. The CDR3 has 13 amino acids. For the CDR3, the DNA is TGTGCCAGCAGTGGGGGCGCGGGATGGGAGCAGTGCTTC. It is translated as CASSGGAGWEQCF.

This chain links TRBV2 with TRBJ2-1; 7 bases are shared with TRBD1. In germline, CDR1 is SNHLY, CDR2 FYNNEI. After removal of 10 bases from V and 0 bases from J, the junction contained 3 bases not matched to a gene. CDR3 length: 13 amino acids. The CDR3 loop is CATRDSSYNEQFF. In DNA, the CDR3 is TGTGCCACCCGGGACAGCTCCTACAATGAGCAGTTCTTC.